Reported below is one TCR beta chain. As yet, its antigen is unknown. Between the trimmed V and J ends, which lost 4 bases and 10 bases, there was a span of 25 bases. This CDR3 comprises 16 residues. The germline gives CDR1 KGHSH, CDR2 LQKENI. The repertoire was sequenced with immunoSEQ multiplex PCR; TCRdb's copy has only in-frame clones and lacks some. The sample records fewer than 400,000 clones, about nine tenths being singletons. The data originate from a study of Ad26.COV2.S vaccination and SARS-CoV-2 variants. Study in general: The study gave Ad26.COV2.S intramuscularly, once or twice 56 days apart.

Study outcomes and limitations: Total T cell responses, in the TCR breadth and depth analyses, may have been underestimated. Vaccinees and placebo recipients showed similar non-spike TCR breadth. Reports say spike-specific CD8+ and CD4+ T cell responses covered substantial breadth after vaccination.

Described treatment: some 19 received Ad26.COV2.S at low or high dose, single or two shots; a few received placebo; per-sample allocation not given. Samples analyzed were those drawn on day 63 after the first vaccine or placebo injection. The chain uses TRBV18 and TRBJ1-1; perhaps TRBD1 as D (6 bases). The TCR originated in a person between 18 and 65 years old who received the Ad26.COV2.S COVID-19 vaccine or a placebo. The input for sequencing was peripheral blood, taken in a trial of Ad26.COV2.S vaccine versus placebo. Here the CDR3 DNA reads TGTGCCAGCTCACAATCACAGGGTAATGACAATCGTGGAGCTTTCTTT. Its translation is CASSQSQGNDNRGAFF. Supplemented by reference TRBV18 and TRBJ1-1, the full variable domain reads NAGVMQNPRHLVRRRGQEARLRCSPMKGHSHVYWYRQLPEEGLKFMVYLQKENIIDESGMPKERFSAEFPKEGPSILRIQQVVRGDSAAYFCASSQSQGNDNRGAFFGQGTRLTVV.